This T cell receptor beta chain was identified in a study of blood T cell repertoires in COVID-19. TCRdb's table, derived via immunoSEQ multiplex PCR, lists solely in-frame clones and lacks some. The data contain roughly 100,000 clones, roughly 90% of them singletons. From germline, CDR1 is SGHAT and CDR2 FQNNGV. Losses at the gene ends were 5 bases for V and 2 bases for J; bases not matched to a gene: 6. The CDR3 loop spans 14 amino acids. V is TRBV11-2 and J is TRBJ2-7; 7 nucleotides align to TRBD1. Sequencing was done on a sample of peripheral blood. This clonotype was obtained from a woman in her 70s with acute or convalescent COVID-19. The CDR3 here is CASSPRQGTYEQYF. CDR3 DNA: TGTGCCAGCAGCCCGCGACAGGGTACCTACGAGCAGTACTTC.